The entry that follows covers one TCR beta chain sequence. Its antigen is unknown. These data belong to a study of T-cell reconstitution after alpha-beta-depleted transplantation in children. The V end was cut by 5 bases, the J end by 4 bases, with 14 bases between. This CDR3 region has 15 residues. The authors prepared the TCRbeta library with unique molecular identifiers. TCRdb re-derived calls from the PCR reads in MiXCR, one entry per CDR3 protein. The sample holds more than 200,000 distinct CDR3 sequences, roughly a quarter seen once. Overall study findings and caveats: Elevated TCRbeta diversity at day 60 was traced, in some patients, to surviving recipient T cells and thymic progenitors. Hyperexpanded clones declined; after one year, newly produced T cells mostly supplied diversity. Several hundred expanded graft clones reportedly were the source of alpha-beta T cells about two months after transplant.

The specimen was PBMCs, mostly from graft donor cells, collected 360 days after TCRalphabeta/CD19-depleted stem cell transplant. The source of this sequence is a female patient between 2 and 10 years old who had a stem cell transplant for congenital amegakaryocytic thrombocytopenia, so the T cells may come from the graft donor. The chain has TRBV12-3 or TRBV12-4 and TRBJ2-2, with no clear D. CDR3 nucleotide sequence: TGTGCCAGCAGTCCCTTGCGCCCGACCACCGGGGAGCTGTTTTTT. Protein product: CASSPLRPTTGELFF.